Below are 3 T cell receptor beta chains sequenced from a single sample in a study of blood T cell repertoires in COVID-19. Assay: immunoSEQ multiplex PCR; the TCRdb copy retains only in-frame clones and omits some. The table includes approximately 210,000 clones, around 80% detected once. Material: peripheral blood. These receptor sequences come from a human donor in a cohort sampled during active COVID-19.

This clone occurred once. The chain uses TRBV4-1 and TRBJ1-4; D remains unclear. From germline, CDR1 is MGHRA and CDR2 YSYEKL. This CDR3 comprises 15 residues. Trimming pared 1 base from V and 6 bases from J, leaving 12 bases between. The CDR3: CASSQGPGTYEKLFF. In DNA form, the CDR3 reads TGCGCCAGCAGCCAAGGCCCTGGCACATATGAAAAACTGTTTTTT.

J is TRBJ1-1 and V is TRBV7-9; tentative D call: TRBD1 (5 bases). Trimming stripped 6 bases from V and 5 bases from J, with 22 bases between. This CDR3 is 16 amino acids long. CDR1 is SEHNR, CDR2 FQNEAQ, per germline (reference sequence). This CDR3 reads CASRETAGQGGTEAFF. CDR3 in DNA: TGTGCCAGCAGAGAAACGGCGGGTCAGGGAGGAACTGAAGCTTTCTTT. The whole variable domain, remainder taken from reference TRBV7-9 and TRBJ1-1, is DTGVSQNPRHKITKRGQNVTFRCDPISEHNRLYWYRQTLGQGPEFLTYFQNEAQLEKSRLLSDRFSAERPKGSFSTLEIQRTEQGDSAMYLCASRETAGQGGTEAFFGQGTRLTVV.

The V gene is TRBV9, the J gene TRBJ2-2; maybe TRBD2 (5 bases). The CDR3 totals 15 residues. The germline V gene encodes CDR1 SGDLS and CDR2 YYNGEE. V gave up 0 bases and J gave up 4 bases, with 10 bases separating them. CDR3 amino acids: CASSVVASGTGELFF. In DNA form, the CDR3 reads TGTGCCAGCAGCGTAGTAGCGTCGGGCACCGGGGAGCTGTTTTTT.